One and the same sample provided the 2 T cell receptor beta chains below, sequenced in a study of blood T cell repertoires in COVID-19. Sequenced by immunoSEQ multiplex PCR; TCRdb stores in-frame clones only, minus some. The sample includes some 200,000 clones, 80% to 90% of them seen just once. The sample taken for sequencing was peripheral blood. The receptors derive from a man older than 75 with acute or convalescent COVID-19.

The genes are TRBV19 and TRBJ2-2; TRBD1 aligns across 8 bases. Germline CDR1 reads LNHDA; CDR2 reads SQIVND (reference sequence). The V segment lost 6 bases and the J segment 1 base; nucleotides outside the gene matches: 7. This CDR3 is 16 amino acids long. The CDR3 region has the DNA TGTGCCAGTAGCCCGTGGACAGGGAAGAACACCGGGGAGCTGTTTTTT. Its translation: CASSPWTGKNTGELFF.

This chain joins TRBV7-2 and TRBJ1-2; TRBD1 aligns across 8 bases. With V trimmed by 0 bases and J by 5 bases, 8 bases remained unmatched. The CDR3 totals 16 residues. Germline CDR1 and CDR2: SGHTA and FQGNSA. CDR3 sequence: CASSLAALQGVYGYTF. The CDR3 nucleotides are TGTGCCAGCAGCTTAGCTGCGTTACAGGGGGTATATGGCTACACCTTC.